This TCR beta chain was found in a study of shared clonotypes between healthy human individuals. Findings and limits, study-wide: Naive subsets generally had larger estimated richness than memory subsets.

Turning to this clone: The target antigen is unknown.

The table came from immunoSEQ multiplex PCR; TCRdb's copy has only in-frame clones and leaves some out. There are around 600,000 clones in the sample; roughly 97% occur only once, and about 0.06% lies in the top ten. V lost 8 bases and J lost 3; bases outside the gene matches: 7. This CDR3 has 13 residues. Germline V gives CDR1 MNHEY, CDR2 SVGAGI. The V gene is TRBV6-5, the J gene TRBJ2-7; 7 bases are a match to TRBD2. Input material: naive CD4+ T cells sorted from blood. This sample's subset: CD45RA+ positively selected. The TCR was taken from a young woman in good health. The CDR3: CASARGRGYEQYF. DNA for the CDR3: TGTGCCAGCGCTCGCGGGAGAGGCTACGAGCAGTACTTC.